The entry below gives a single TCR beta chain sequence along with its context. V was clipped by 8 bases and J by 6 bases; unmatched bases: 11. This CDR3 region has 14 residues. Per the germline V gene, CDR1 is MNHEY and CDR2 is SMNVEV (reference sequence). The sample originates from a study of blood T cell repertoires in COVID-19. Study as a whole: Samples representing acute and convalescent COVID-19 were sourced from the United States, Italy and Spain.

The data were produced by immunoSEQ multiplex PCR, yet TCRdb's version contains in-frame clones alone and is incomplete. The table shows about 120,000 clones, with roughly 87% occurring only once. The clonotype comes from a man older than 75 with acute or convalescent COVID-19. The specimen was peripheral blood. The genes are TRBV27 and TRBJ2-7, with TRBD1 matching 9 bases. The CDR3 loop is CASAPLRDRAEQYF. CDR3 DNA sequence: TGTGCCAGCGCGCCACTCCGGGACAGGGCCGAGCAGTACTTC.